This T cell receptor beta chain derives from a study of vaccination and CD4 T cells after COVID-19. Study as a whole: Overlapping SARS-CoV-2, HCoV-NL63, HCoV-OC43 and HCoV-229E spike peptides were used to stimulate cells.

The CDR3 length is 14 residues. Trimming took off 4 bases at V and 0 bases at J, with 8 bases between the two ends. Germline CDR1 MNHNS, CDR2 SASEGT. The Oncomine TCR Beta short-read assay sequenced DNA from cultured CD4+ T cells. Each CDR3 protein is one row after TCRdb ran MiXCR on the PCR reads. The table shows under 20,000 distinct CDR3 sequences, with approximately 57% occurring only once. This clonotype was seen more than once but under ten times. Its specificity is unknown. Specified treatment: roughly 10-day PBMC culture with coronavirus spike peptide pools or control peptides (ViraFEST assay). Half of the medium was exchanged for fresh IL-2 medium, first on day 3 and then on day 7.

The chain couples TRBV6-1 to TRBJ2-3, with D possibly matching TRBD2 (5 bases). This specimen was CD4+ T cells from blood, cultured in vitro, taken before SARS-CoV-2 vaccination. This TCR was sampled from a human donor who had recovered from COVID-19. The CDR3 spells CASSGLASTDTQYF. The CDR3 region has the DNA TGTGCCAGCAGTGGGCTAGCTAGCACAGATACGCAGTATTTT.